What follows is one TCR beta chain and its context. The RNA, roughly 0.45 to 1 ug, was put through reverse transcription using random hexamers. TCRdb recomputed calls from the immunoSEQ multiplex PCR reads with MiXCR, one row per CDR3 protein. The sample holds 200,000 to 250,000 distinct CDR3 sequences, 95% seen once. The data were obtained in a study of CD8 T cells in Susac syndrome. The germline CDR1 and CDR2 sequences are SGHRS and YFSETQ. The CDR3 runs 13 residues. Trimming cost V 4 bases and J 4 bases; bases outside gene matches: 2. The sequence came from a human donor with multiple sclerosis. Sample: CD4+ T cells from PBMCs. This chain links TRBV5-1 with TRBJ2-3; TRBD1 aligns across 8 bases. The CDR3: CASSVTGADTQYF. CDR3 DNA: TGCGCCAGCAGCGTGACAGGGGCAGATACGCAGTATTTT.